Following are 12 T cell receptor beta chains from one sample sequenced in a study of T cell repertoires in cytomegalovirus infection. TCRdb reprocessed the reads with MiXCR, giving one entry per CDR3 protein. The sample shows over 150,000 distinct CDR3 sequences, approximately 19% of them seen only once. Sequencing input: PBMCs. The receptors come from a human donor in good health (CMV status not recorded). Some clones in this sample may be carry-over from other donors' samples.

The table lists this clonotype with many counts. The rearrangement uses TRBV28 and TRBJ1-1, with D uncertain. Germline V CDR1 and CDR2: MDHEN, SYDVKM. The CDR3 length is 12 residues. V was pared by 10 bases and J by 4 bases, with 13 bases between. The DNA of the CDR3 is TGTGCCACCATCAACAGTTTCACTGAAGCTTTCTTT. Its protein product is CATINSFTEAFF.

The chain carries TRBV12-3 or TRBV12-4 and TRBJ1-1, with D possibly being TRBD1 (5 bases). Trimming shortened V by 6 bases and J by 5 bases, and 13 bases separated the two germline ends. CDR3 size: 13 residues. CDR3 nucleotide sequence: TGTGCCAGCAGGGGCCCCCGGGGGACTGAAGCTTTCTTT. It codes for CASRGPRGTEAFF.

This clonotype was seen only a few times. This chain connects TRBV12-3 or TRBV12-4 to TRBJ1-5, with D possibly matching TRBD1 (6 bases). The CDR3 sequence is 15 residues long. V was cut by 6 bases and J by 6 bases, with 18 bases left in between. The CDR3 DNA reads as TGTGCCAGCAGGCGAGATTGGGGGCAGGGTCAGCCCCAGCATTTT. Its protein is CASRRDWGQGQPQHF.

Only a few counts were recorded for this clonotype. The chain couples TRBV7-3 to TRBJ2-2; 7 nucleotides line up with TRBD1. Germline lookup yields CDR1 SGHTA and CDR2 FQGTGA. CDR3 size: 17 residues. V shed 2 bases, J shed 2 bases, and the junction held 8 bases outside the gene matches. CDR3 sequence (DNA): TGTGCCAGCAGCTTATCCCTCCGGACAGGAAACACCGGGGAGCTGTTTTTT. It translates to CASSLSLRTGNTGELFF.

This clonotype was found a few times. The chain couples TRBV14 to TRBJ2-1, with D hard to call. The length of the CDR3 is 14 residues. Germline V gene lookup returns CDR1 SGHDN and CDR2 FVKESK. Trimming removed 4 bases at V and 2 bases at J, with 9 bases between. The CDR3 bases are TGTGCCAGCAGCCTTTCGAACCCCTACAATGAGCAGTTCTTC. Translated: CASSLSNPYNEQFF.

As regards this clonotype: This may stem from a read error, because a much larger clone lies one nucleotide away. The CDR3 reads CASSPAISETQYF. The CDR3 nucleotides read TGTGCCAGTAGTCCCGCCATTTCGGAGACCCAGTACTTC. This rearrangement joins TRBV19 to TRBJ2-5; D unresolved. The germline gives CDR1 LNHDA, CDR2 SQIVND (reference sequence). Trimming took 5 bases from V and 5 from J, leaving 12 bases between them. There are 13 residues in the CDR3. The full variable domain, with the rest looked up from reference TRBV19 and TRBJ2-5, is DGGITQSPKYLFRKEGQNVTLSCEQNLNHDAMYWYRQDPGQGLRLIYYSQIVNDFQKGDIAEGYSVSREKKESFPLTVTSAQKNPTAFYLCASSPAISETQYFGPGTRLLVL.

In this sample, this clonotype turned up a few times. One junction end does not reproduce the germline sequence, and a read error may be involved. The rearrangement links TRBV15 to TRBJ2-3; D gene uncertain. The CDR3 is made up of 14 amino acids. Per germline, CDR1 LNHNV and CDR2 YYDKDF (reference sequence). CDR3 sequence: CATSRDFPAPPGDF. CDR3 DNA sequence: TGTGCCACCAGCAGAGATTTCCCAGCGCCTCCCGGAGATTTT.

This clonotype was observed a handful of times. The V call is TRBV10-2, the J call TRBJ2-1; a weak D match, TRBD2 (6 bases). From germline, CDR1 is WSHSY and CDR2 SAAADI. V was trimmed by 2 bases and J by 8 bases, leaving 16 bases between them. The CDR3 loop spans 15 amino acids. Here the CDR3 DNA reads TGCGCCAGCAGTGAGAATTCTGGAGGGCCTCATGAGCAGTTCTTC. This sequence encodes CASSENSGGPHEQFF.

This chain joins TRBV4-3 and TRBJ1-4; D call uncertain. The CDR3 contains 16 residues. V lost 0 bases to trimming and J lost 4 bases, with 12 bases between them. Germline loops: CDR1 LGHNA, CDR2 YSLEER. The CDR3 protein is CASSQESGRDNEKLFF. Written as DNA, the CDR3 is TGCGCCAGCAGCCAAGAGTCGGGGAGGGATAATGAAAAACTGTTTTTT.

This clonotype was detected ten times or more. The chain employs TRBV5-5 and TRBJ2-2; possible D gene TRBD2, 6 bases. The V end was cut by 5 bases, the J end by 5 bases, with 13 bases between. Germline values: CDR1 SGHKS, CDR2 YYEKEE (reference sequence). The CDR3 totals 14 residues. The CDR3 bases are TGTGCCAGCAGTCGCACCGGGGGAACCGGGGAGCTGTTTTTT. Amino acid sequence: CASSRTGGTGELFF.

This clonotype has a count of ten or more. V usage is TRBV11-2 and J usage is TRBJ1-2; D possibly corresponds to TRBD1 (5 bases). The CDR3 consists of 15 residues. The V and J ends lost 5 bases and 3 bases respectively, with 16 bases between them. Germline V gives CDR1 SGHAT, CDR2 FQNNGV. CDR3 region: CASSQDWGRDYGYTF. Written as DNA, the CDR3 is TGTGCCAGCAGCCAAGACTGGGGCAGGGACTATGGCTACACCTTC. The variable domain in full, with the rest retrieved from reference TRBV11-2 and TRBJ1-2, is EAGVAQSPRYKIIEKRQSVAFWCNPISGHATLYWYQQILGQGPKLLIQFQNNGVVDDSQLPKDRFSAERLKGVDSTLKIQPAKLEDSAVYLCASSQDWGRDYGYTFGSGTRLTVV.

A single count supports this clonotype. The chain uses TRBV9 and TRBJ2-7, with 9 bases identical to TRBD2. Germline CDR1 and CDR2: SGDLS and YYNGEE. With 0 bases clipped from V and 2 bases from J, the junction kept 3 bases outside the gene matches. This CDR3 region has 15 residues. CDR3 DNA sequence: TGTGCCAGCAGCGTAGCGGGCGGGAGGGCCTACGAGCAGTACTTC. Its protein is CASSVAGGRAYEQYF. Using reference TRBV9 and TRBJ2-7 for the parts outside the CDR3, the full variable domain is DSGVTQTPKHLITATGQRVTLRCSPRSGDLSVYWYQQSLDQGLQFLIQYYNGEERAKGNILERFSAQQFPDLHSELNLSSLELGDSALYFCASSVAGGRAYEQYFGPGTRLTVT.